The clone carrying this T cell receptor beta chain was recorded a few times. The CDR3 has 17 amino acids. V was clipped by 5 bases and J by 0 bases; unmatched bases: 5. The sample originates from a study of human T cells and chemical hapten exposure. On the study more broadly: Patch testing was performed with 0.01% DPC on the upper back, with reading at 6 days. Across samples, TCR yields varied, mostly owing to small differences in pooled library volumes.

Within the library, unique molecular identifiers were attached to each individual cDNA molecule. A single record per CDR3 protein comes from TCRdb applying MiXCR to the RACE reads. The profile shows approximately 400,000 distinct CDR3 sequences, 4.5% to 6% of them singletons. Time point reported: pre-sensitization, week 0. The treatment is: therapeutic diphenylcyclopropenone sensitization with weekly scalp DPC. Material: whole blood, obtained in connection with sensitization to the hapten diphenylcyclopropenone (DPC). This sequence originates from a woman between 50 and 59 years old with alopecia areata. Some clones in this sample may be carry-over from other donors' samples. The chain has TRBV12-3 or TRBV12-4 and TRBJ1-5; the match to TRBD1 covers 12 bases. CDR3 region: CASSPGTGGISNQPQHF. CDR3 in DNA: TGTGCCAGCAGTCCGGGGACAGGGGGCATTAGCAATCAGCCCCAGCATTTT.